The rows below give T cell receptor beta chains drawn from one sample of a study of beta chain features in type 1 diabetes. Sequenced by immunoSEQ multiplex PCR; TCRdb stores in-frame clones only, minus some. The sample contains hundreds of thousands of clones, roughly 12% of which appear only once. Sequencing was done on a sample of naive CD4+ T cells from blood. Receptors were obtained from a young man with type 1 diabetes. Each CDR3 is given with its conserved first and last residue. Fields, in order: clone size, D gene, V gene, J gene, CDR3 protein, CDR3 DNA. D genes are given only for firm matches. Only part of the rows carry a size: once, few, many, or a class if the clone is expanded.

clone_size: few
d_call: TRBD1
v_call: TRBV23-1
j_call: TRBJ1-5
cdr3_aa: CASSPSTGSNQPQHF
cdr3_nt: TGCGCCAGCAGTCCGTCGACAGGGAGCAATCAGCCCCAGCATTTT

clone_size: .
d_call: .
v_call: TRBV30
j_call: TRBJ2-1
cdr3_aa: CAWEPSGLAGISEQFF
cdr3_nt: TGTGCCTGGGAGCCGAGTGGGCTAGCCGGAATATCTGAGCAGTTCTTC

clone_size: few
d_call: .
v_call: TRBV30
j_call: TRBJ1-1
cdr3_aa: CAWSTSYSGTVNTEAFF
cdr3_nt: TGTGCCTGGAGTACTTCATATTCCGGGACGGTGAACACTGAAGCTTTCTTT

clone_size: few
d_call: .
v_call: TRBV27
j_call: TRBJ2-3
cdr3_aa: CASSLRRTDTQYF
cdr3_nt: TGTGCCAGCAGTTTAAGACGGACAGATACGCAGTATTTT

clone_size: few
d_call: .
v_call: TRBV28
j_call: TRBJ1-1
cdr3_aa: CASWGSLNTEAFF
cdr3_nt: TGTGCCAGCTGGGGTTCTTTGAACACTGAAGCTTTCTTT

clone_size: few
d_call: .
v_call: TRBV29-1
j_call: TRBJ1-6
cdr3_aa: CSAGGRDSPLHF
cdr3_nt: TGCAGCGCGGGGGGACGGGATTCACCCCTCCACTTT

clone_size: .
d_call: .
v_call: TRBV7-2
j_call: TRBJ1-5
cdr3_aa: CASSLDTQPQHF
cdr3_nt: TGTGCCAGCAGCTTAGATACACAGCCCCAGCATTTT

clone_size: few
d_call: .
v_call: TRBV14
j_call: TRBJ2-3
cdr3_aa: CASSPSTDTQYF
cdr3_nt: TGTGCCAGCAGCCCCAGCACAGATACGCAGTATTTT

clone_size: .
d_call: .
v_call: TRBV6-5
j_call: TRBJ2-1
cdr3_aa: CASSYSGSSYNEQFF
cdr3_nt: TGTGCCAGCAGTTACTCGGGTAGCTCCTACAATGAGCAGTTCTTC

clone_size: few
d_call: .
v_call: TRBV30
j_call: TRBJ1-2
cdr3_aa: CAWFIRGLLGYGYTF
cdr3_nt: TGTGCCTGGTTTATTCGGGGATTACTAGGCTATGGCTACACCTTC

clone_size: .
d_call: TRBD2
v_call: TRBV10-3
j_call: TRBJ2-7
cdr3_aa: CSLGEGYEQYF
cdr3_nt: TGTTCCCTGGGGGAGGGCTACGAGCAGTACTTC

clone_size: few
d_call: .
v_call: TRBV28
j_call: TRBJ1-2
cdr3_aa: CASSPRGSTKGYTF
cdr3_nt: TGTGCCAGCAGCCCGCGAGGGAGCACTAAAGGCTACACCTTC

clone_size: .
d_call: .
v_call: TRBV30
j_call: TRBJ1-4
cdr3_aa: CAWSLQALGEKLFF
cdr3_nt: TGTGCCTGGAGCCTTCAAGCGTTAGGTGAAAAACTGTTTTTT

clone_size: .
d_call: TRBD1
v_call: TRBV30
j_call: TRBJ1-2
cdr3_aa: CAWGTGSNGYTF
cdr3_nt: TGTGCCTGGGGGACAGGGTCGAATGGCTACACCTTC

clone_size: .
d_call: TRBD1
v_call: TRBV5-1
j_call: TRBJ2-3
cdr3_aa: CASSPGDSGLDTQYF
cdr3_nt: TGCGCCAGCAGCCCTGGGGACAGCGGTCTGGATACGCAGTATTTT

clone_size: .
d_call: .
v_call: TRBV27
j_call: TRBJ1-6
cdr3_aa: CASSPDRSYNSPLHF
cdr3_nt: TGTGCCAGCAGTCCTGACAGGAGTTATAATTCACCCCTCCACTTT

clone_size: .
d_call: TRBD2
v_call: TRBV19
j_call: TRBJ2-1
cdr3_aa: CASTHSGGDRRKIF
cdr3_nt: TGTGCCAGTACCCATAGCGGGGGGGACCGGAGGAAGATCTTC

clone_size: few
d_call: .
v_call: TRBV11-1
j_call: TRBJ2-2
cdr3_aa: CASSSSLAYNTGELFF
cdr3_nt: TGTGCCAGCAGCTCCAGCTTGGCCTATAACACCGGGGAGCTGTTTTTT

clone_size: few
d_call: TRBD1
v_call: TRBV4-2
j_call: TRBJ1-2
cdr3_aa: CASSQDWDRGGYTF
cdr3_nt: TGTGCCAGCAGCCAAGATTGGGACAGGGGTGGCTACACCTTC

clone_size: few
d_call: .
v_call: TRBV30
j_call: TRBJ1-2
cdr3_aa: CAWTRDPQSLGYTF
cdr3_nt: TGTGCCTGGACCCGGGACCCCCAATCCTTGGGCTACACCTTC

clone_size: few
d_call: TRBD2
v_call: TRBV7-2
j_call: TRBJ2-7
cdr3_aa: CASSSGGGFYEQYF
cdr3_nt: TGTGCCAGCAGCTCTGGGGGAGGGTTCTACGAGCAGTACTTC

clone_size: few
d_call: .
v_call: TRBV28
j_call: TRBJ2-4
cdr3_aa: CASSSGTEKNIQYF
cdr3_nt: TGTGCCAGCAGTTCCGGGACGGAGAAAAACATTCAGTACTTC

clone_size: .
d_call: .
v_call: TRBV2
j_call: TRBJ1-1
cdr3_aa: CASRLDREAFF
cdr3_nt: TGTGCCAGCAGACTTGACAGGGAAGCTTTCTTT

clone_size: .
d_call: TRBD1
v_call: TRBV5-1
j_call: TRBJ1-1
cdr3_aa: CASSVLGPSGQGIPQNTEAFF
cdr3_nt: TGCGCCAGCAGTGTCCTAGGACCATCCGGACAGGGGATACCACAGAACACTGAAGCTTTCTTT

clone_size: few
d_call: .
v_call: TRBV30
j_call: TRBJ1-1
cdr3_aa: CAWSFQGTEEAFF
cdr3_nt: TGTGCCTGGAGTTTCCAGGGGACGGAGGAAGCTTTCTTT

clone_size: .
d_call: .
v_call: TRBV6-5
j_call: TRBJ2-2
cdr3_aa: CASSPRGAGELFF
cdr3_nt: TGTGCCAGCAGTCCGAGGGGGGCCGGGGAGCTGTTTTTT

clone_size: .
d_call: TRBD2
v_call: TRBV7-9
j_call: TRBJ2-1
cdr3_aa: CASSQGRTSGSNEQFF
cdr3_nt: TGTGCCAGCAGCCAGGGGAGGACTAGCGGTTCCAATGAGCAGTTCTTC

clone_size: .
d_call: .
v_call: TRBV7-9
j_call: TRBJ1-6
cdr3_aa: CASSPDVNSPLHF
cdr3_nt: TGTGCCAGCAGCCCCGACGTTAATTCACCCCTCCACTTT

clone_size: .
d_call: TRBD1
v_call: TRBV9
j_call: TRBJ1-2
cdr3_aa: CASSPNDRVASDGYTF
cdr3_nt: TGTGCCAGCAGCCCAAATGACAGGGTCGCTTCGGATGGCTACACCTTC

clone_size: .
d_call: .
v_call: TRBV7-9
j_call: TRBJ1-2
cdr3_aa: CASSSFHTTVGGYTF
cdr3_nt: TGTGCCAGCAGCTCCTTTCACACTACCGTGGGAGGCTACACCTTC

clone_size: few
d_call: .
v_call: TRBV5-1
j_call: TRBJ2-7
cdr3_aa: CASSLGAGFYEQYF
cdr3_nt: TGCGCCAGCAGCTTGGGGGCAGGGTTCTACGAGCAGTACTTC

clone_size: .
d_call: .
v_call: TRBV4-1
j_call: TRBJ1-1
cdr3_aa: CASSQPIQKNTEAFF
cdr3_nt: TGCGCCAGCAGCCAACCTATACAGAAAAACACTGAAGCTTTCTTT

clone_size: few
d_call: TRBD1
v_call: TRBV7-6
j_call: TRBJ2-1
cdr3_aa: CASSSQGYEQFF
cdr3_nt: TGTGCCAGCAGCTCACAGGGGTATGAGCAGTTCTTC

clone_size: .
d_call: TRBD1
v_call: TRBV11-2
j_call: TRBJ2-7
cdr3_aa: CASSFSGTGGYEQYF
cdr3_nt: TGTGCCAGCAGCTTTAGTGGAACAGGGGGCTACGAGCAGTACTTC

clone_size: few
d_call: .
v_call: TRBV4-1
j_call: TRBJ1-2
cdr3_aa: CASSHPQGGKDGYTF
cdr3_nt: TGCGCCAGCAGCCATCCCCAGGGAGGGAAAGATGGCTACACCTTC

clone_size: few
d_call: TRBD1
v_call: TRBV10-3
j_call: TRBJ2-3
cdr3_aa: CATGGSTDTQYF
cdr3_nt: TGTGCCACAGGGGGTAGTACAGATACGCAGTATTTT

clone_size: .
d_call: TRBD2
v_call: TRBV5-6
j_call: TRBJ2-3
cdr3_aa: CASSERGTVVDTQYF
cdr3_nt: TGTGCCAGCAGCGAGCGGGGAACCGTGGTCGATACGCAGTATTTT

clone_size: few
d_call: TRBD1
v_call: TRBV10-1
j_call: TRBJ2-1
cdr3_aa: CASSEGQGRLDEQFF
cdr3_nt: TGCGCCAGCAGTGAAGGACAGGGGAGGTTGGATGAGCAGTTCTTC

clone_size: few
d_call: TRBD1
v_call: TRBV7-9
j_call: TRBJ1-6
cdr3_aa: CASSPGTDSVSPLHF
cdr3_nt: TGTGCCAGCAGCCCCGGGACAGATTCAGTTTCACCCCTCCACTTT

clone_size: few
d_call: TRBD2
v_call: TRBV9
j_call: TRBJ2-5
cdr3_aa: CASSPGAGLSETQYF
cdr3_nt: TGTGCCAGCAGCCCGGGAGCGGGACTGTCAGAGACCCAGTACTTC

clone_size: .
d_call: .
v_call: TRBV30
j_call: TRBJ1-5
cdr3_aa: CAWSQQGVSNQPQHF
cdr3_nt: TGTGCCTGGAGCCAACAGGGAGTGAGCAATCAGCCCCAGCATTTT

clone_size: .
d_call: .
v_call: TRBV12-5
j_call: TRBJ2-1
cdr3_aa: CASGLGLVNEQFF
cdr3_nt: TGTGCTAGTGGTTTGGGACTAGTCAATGAGCAGTTCTTC

clone_size: .
d_call: .
v_call: TRBV4-1
j_call: TRBJ2-5
cdr3_aa: CASSPSGTSETQYF
cdr3_nt: TGTGCCAGCAGCCCCTCCGGGACCTCAGAGACCCAGTACTTC

clone_size: few
d_call: TRBD1
v_call: TRBV4-2
j_call: TRBJ2-1
cdr3_aa: CASSPSTGGSYNEQFF
cdr3_nt: TGTGCCAGCAGCCCATCGACAGGGGGCTCCTACAATGAGCAGTTCTTC

clone_size: few
d_call: .
v_call: TRBV27
j_call: TRBJ1-2
cdr3_aa: CASSLRSGNGYTF
cdr3_nt: TGTGCCAGCAGTTTACGGAGTGGGAATGGCTACACCTTC

clone_size: .
d_call: TRBD1
v_call: TRBV10-3
j_call: TRBJ1-6
cdr3_aa: CAIRSGQGDSPLHF
cdr3_nt: TGTGCCATCAGATCGGGACAGGGGGATTCACCCCTCCACTTT

clone_size: .
d_call: .
v_call: TRBV4-1
j_call: TRBJ1-6
cdr3_aa: CASSQGGNINSPLHF
cdr3_nt: TGCGCCAGCAGCCAAGGAGGGAATATCAATTCACCCCTCCACTTT

clone_size: .
d_call: .
v_call: TRBV30
j_call: TRBJ2-7
cdr3_aa: CAWSASGRGQYF
cdr3_nt: TGTGCCTGGAGTGCCTCGGGCCGGGGGCAGTACTTC

clone_size: few
d_call: .
v_call: TRBV9
j_call: TRBJ2-2
cdr3_aa: CASSAYRDINTGELFF
cdr3_nt: TGTGCCAGCAGCGCATACCGGGACATTAACACCGGGGAGCTGTTTTTT

clone_size: .
d_call: TRBD1
v_call: TRBV5-1
j_call: TRBJ2-5
cdr3_aa: CASSLASDRGETQYF
cdr3_nt: TGCGCCAGCAGCTTGGCGTCCGACAGGGGGGAGACCCAGTACTTC

clone_size: .
d_call: .
v_call: TRBV28
j_call: TRBJ1-3
cdr3_aa: CASSLQGSSGNTIYF
cdr3_nt: TGTGCCAGCAGTTTGCAGGGTTCCTCTGGAAACACCATATATTTT